This T cell receptor beta chain derives from a study of Graves' ophthalmopathy and Graves' hyperthyroidism. CDR3 regions of TCR beta were amplified from RNA transcripts. HTBI primers were employed in first-round RT-PCR, then a second-round multiplex PCR followed. TCRdb itself ran the multiplex PCR reads through MiXCR, one entry per CDR3 protein. The table includes over 150,000 distinct CDR3 sequences, roughly two fifths detected once. Points from the study as a whole: The authors also found most expanded thyroid clonotypes above 0.001 frequency in blood.

This clonotype was seen repeatedly, ten times or more. Its target is unknown. Those donors who had ophthalmopathy presented with moderate-to-severe activity, a CAS of ≥3, a NOSPECS of ≥4 and a duration under 3 months. Certain patients were not enrolled. These were patients with other autoimmune diseases, uncontrolled infections, pregnancy or lactation. Diagnosis relied on clinical symptoms, serum thyroxine, TRAb, thyroid ultrasound and orbital computed tomography. V lost 5 bases to trimming and J lost 5 bases; unmatched junction nucleotides: 8. Germline CDR1 is SGHAT and CDR2 is FQNNGV. The CDR3 length is 14 residues.

The chain employs TRBV11-2 and TRBJ1-1, with 7 nucleotides matching TRBD1. The sequence was obtained from a woman in her forties with Graves' ophthalmopathy. The source material was peripheral blood. CDR3 sequence: CASSPNRGDTEAFF. The CDR3 coding sequence is TGTGCCAGCAGCCCAAACAGGGGAGATACTGAAGCTTTCTTT.